These 22 T cell receptor beta chains were all obtained from the same sample, sequenced in a study of blood T cell repertoires in COVID-19. Clones were sequenced by immunoSEQ multiplex PCR, and TCRdb holds only the in-frame ones, with some missing. The sample lists about 130,000 clones, approximately 80% seen once, with about 9.9% in the top ten. The sample taken for sequencing was peripheral blood. The source is a middle-aged man with active or convalescent COVID-19.

This chain uses TRBV24-1 with TRBJ2-5; no firm D call. The CDR3 contains 17 residues. Trimming cost V 4 bases and J 4 bases, with 21 bases left between them. In germline, CDR1 is KGHDR, CDR2 SFDVKD. For the CDR3, the DNA is TGTGCCACCAGTGACCGACGTGACCCCTCAGCGACAGAGACCCAGTACTTC. Translated, it gives CATSDRRDPSATETQYF.

The chain couples TRBV18 to TRBJ1-1; 9 bases agree with TRBD1. Germline V gives CDR1 KGHSH, CDR2 LQKENI. Trimming at V came to 6 bases and at J to 4 bases, leaving 6 bases not matched to a gene. This CDR3 contains 14 residues. The CDR3 DNA sequence: TGTGCCAGCTCGCCCGGGACAGGGACCACTGAAGCTTTCTTT. This sequence encodes CASSPGTGTTEAFF.

This clone was seen more than once but under ten times. The J gene is TRBJ2-7, the V gene TRBV6-1; 7 positions match TRBD1. The CDR3 length is 11 residues. J gave up 5 bases and V 11 bases, and 6 bases lay outside the gene matches. Germline V gene lookup returns CDR1 MNHNS and CDR2 SASEGT. CDR3 protein: CAAEGANEQYF. CDR3 nucleotide sequence: TGTGCCGCCGAGGGGGCGAACGAGCAGTACTTC.

This chain connects TRBV20-1 to TRBJ1-5; TRBD1 is a possible D gene (6 bases). Germline V CDR1 and CDR2: DFQATT, SNEGSKA (reference sequence). The CDR3 has 16 amino acids. Trimming stripped 3 bases from V and 3 bases from J, with 18 bases between. CDR3 coding DNA: TGCAGTGCTAGTAACGCCAAACAGGGCGCCAATCAGCCCCAGCATTTT. Translated: CSASNAKQGANQPQHF.

The chain couples TRBV30 to TRBJ1-2; 9 nucleotides line up with TRBD1. V gave up 4 bases and J gave up 11 bases; unmatched junction bases: 8. This CDR3 has 12 amino acids. The germline V gene encodes CDR1 GTSNPN and CDR2 SVGIG (reference sequence). Here the CDR3 reads CAWTDGQGKYTF. CDR3 coding DNA: TGTGCCTGGACCGACGGACAGGGGAAGTACACCTTC. The entire variable domain, with the rest obtained from reference TRBV30 and TRBJ1-2, is as follows: SQTIHQWPATLVQPVGSPLSLECTVEGTSNPNLYWYRQAAGRGLQLLFYSVGIGQISSEVPQNLSASRPQDRQFILSSKKLLLSDSGFYLCAWTDGQGKYTFGSGTRLTVV.

This chain links TRBV9 with TRBJ2-5; 7 positions agree with TRBD2. This CDR3 spans 15 amino acids. The germline V gene encodes CDR1 SGDLS and CDR2 YYNGEE. The V segment lost 0 bases and the J segment 4 bases; nucleotides outside the gene matches: 6. The CDR3 bases are TGTGCCAGCAGCGTAGAAGCGGGAAGGGCAGAGACCCAGTACTTC. Protein: CASSVEAGRAETQYF. The variable domain in full, with the rest retrieved from reference TRBV9 and TRBJ2-5, is DSGVTQTPKHLITATGQRVTLRCSPRSGDLSVYWYQQSLDQGLQFLIQYYNGEERAKGNILERFSAQQFPDLHSELNLSSLELGDSALYFCASSVEAGRAETQYFGPGTRLLVL.

The CDR3 DNA follows: TGTGCCAGTAGCATTCGGGGAAGCACAGATACGCAGTATTTT. It encodes CASSIRGSTDTQYF. The chain combines TRBV19 with TRBJ2-3, with a tentative D call TRBD2 (5 bases). The V end lost 6 bases, the J end lost 0 bases, and 10 bases lay between the germline ends. Germline assignment: CDR1 LNHDA and CDR2 SQIVND (reference sequence). The CDR3 sequence is 14 residues long. Drawing the rest from reference TRBV19 and TRBJ2-3, the complete variable domain is DGGITQSPKYLFRKEGQNVTLSCEQNLNHDAMYWYRQDPGQGLRLIYYSQIVNDFQKGDIAEGYSVSREKKESFPLTVTSAQKNPTAFYLCASSIRGSTDTQYFGPGTRLTVL.

The chain links TRBV3-1 (or the pseudogene TRBV3-2) to TRBJ2-1; 9 nucleotides line up with TRBD2. J was trimmed by 7 bases and V by 0 bases; bases with no gene match: 4. Germline lookup yields CDR1 LGHDT and CDR2 YNNKEL (reference sequence). This CDR3 contains 15 residues. The CDR3 loop reads CASSQDISGGNEQFF. The CDR3 nucleotides are TGTGCCAGCAGCCAAGATATCAGCGGGGGGAATGAGCAGTTCTTC.

The J gene is TRBJ2-3, the V gene TRBV5-1; D unclear. V gave up 4 bases and J gave up 1 base, with 4 bases separating them. The V gene's germline CDR1 is SGHRS and CDR2 YFSETQ. The CDR3 spans 12 residues. The CDR3 DNA reads TGCGCCAGCAGCCATGGCACAGATACGCAGTATTTT. Its protein is CASSHGTDTQYF.

V usage is TRBV6-4 and J usage is TRBJ2-2, with D uncertain. The V gene's germline CDR1 is MRHNA and CDR2 SNTAGT. The V gene lost 6 bases and the J gene lost 4 bases, with 12 bases spanning the gap. CDR3 length: 14 residues. CDR3 amino acids: CASSPSPGTGELFF. CDR3 nucleotide sequence: TGTGCCAGCAGCCCGAGTCCGGGCACCGGGGAGCTGTTTTTT.

This clone was recorded only once. This chain connects TRBV10-2 to TRBJ1-4, with a weak D call TRBD1 (5 bases). Trimming shortened V by 7 bases and J by 5 bases, and 14 bases separated the two germline ends. Germline CDR1 is WSHSY and CDR2 is SAAADI. The CDR3 sequence is 14 residues long. CDR3 residues: CASTEGLGNEKLFF. The CDR3 bases are TGCGCCAGCACAGAGGGACTAGGAAATGAAAAACTGTTTTTT.

CDR3 nucleotides: TGTGCCGTCGCGGACAGGGAGGAACAGCCCCAGCATTTT. It codes for CAVADREEQPQHF. J is TRBJ1-5 and V is TRBV10-3; 8 bases agree with TRBD1. The germline gives CDR1 ENHRY, CDR2 SYGVKD. V lost 11 bases, J lost 7 bases, and 10 bases stayed unmatched. This CDR3 has 13 amino acids.

This sequence joins TRBV2 and TRBJ1-4; a possible D gene is TRBD1 (6 bases). CDR1 is SNHLY and CDR2 is FYNNEI in the germline V gene. This CDR3 has 11 amino acids. V dropped 11 bases and J dropped 15 bases, with 19 bases sitting between them. CDR3 amino acids: CAGLGAQGVFF. The CDR3 region has the DNA TGTGCCGGCTTGGGGGCACAAGGGGTGTTTTTT.

This clone appeared a single time. The V and J genes are TRBV24-1 and TRBJ2-2, with 10 bases matching TRBD2. The V gene end was trimmed by 5 bases and the J gene end by 8 bases; junction bases not matched to a gene: 10. The CDR3 totals 16 residues. From germline, CDR1 is KGHDR and CDR2 SFDVKD. The CDR3 DNA follows: TGTGCCACCAGTGCCTCAGCGGGGGGGCCAAAAGGGGAGCTGTTTTTT. It translates to CATSASAGGPKGELFF.

This clone was counted only a few times. The chain has TRBV2 and TRBJ1-1; TRBD1 aligns across 12 bases. The germline V gene encodes CDR1 SNHLY and CDR2 FYNNEI. This CDR3 has 15 amino acids. CDR3 loop: CACTGTGGVITEAFF. CDR3 sequence (DNA): TGTGCTTGCACCGGGACAGGGGGCGTTATAACTGAAGCTTTCTTT.

The rearrangement uses TRBV6-5 and TRBJ2-7; the D gene is possibly TRBD1 (5 bases). Trimming left V 6 bases short and J 0 bases short, with 12 bases between. Germline CDR1 reads MNHEY; CDR2 reads SVGAGI. This CDR3 is built from 14 residues. The chain's CDR3 is CASRGRELSYEQYF. As DNA, the CDR3 is TGTGCCAGCAGGGGCAGGGAACTCTCCTACGAGCAGTACTTC.

This clone came up a few times. The J gene is TRBJ2-1, the V gene TRBV10-1; no definite D call. V was trimmed by 4 bases and J by 8 bases, leaving 9 bases between them. The CDR3 consists of 12 residues. Per germline, CDR1 WNHNN and CDR2 SYGVQD (reference sequence). CDR3 loop: CASSVTYDEQFF. The DNA for the CDR3 is TGCGCCAGCAGTGTAACCTATGATGAGCAGTTCTTC.

V is TRBV7-3 and J is TRBJ1-1; D might be TRBD1 (6 bases). CDR1 and CDR2 from the germline V gene are SGHTA and FQGTGA. Deletions cut 5 bases from V and 1 base from J, with 8 bases between. The CDR3 loop spans 13 amino acids. The CDR3 DNA reads TGTGCCAGCAGCCCGGGACAGAACACTGAAGCTTTCTTT. It is translated as CASSPGQNTEAFF.

The chain couples TRBV5-6 to TRBJ2-7; the D gene is possibly TRBD1 (6 bases). V was clipped by 0 bases and J by 7 bases, with 11 bases between them. Germline V gives CDR1 SGHDT, CDR2 YYEEEE. The CDR3 covers 13 residues. The CDR3 protein is CASSLGGGQEQYF. For the CDR3, the DNA is TGTGCCAGCAGCTTGGGCGGAGGACAGGAGCAGTACTTC.

The chain recombines TRBV6-6 with TRBJ2-7; tentative D call: TRBD2 (5 bases). Germline loops: CDR1 MNHNY, CDR2 SVGAGI (reference sequence). Deletions cut 3 bases from V and 4 bases from J, with 13 bases between. This CDR3 is built from 14 residues. In nucleotides, the CDR3 is TGTGCCAGCAGTTATCCGGAGGCCCGATACGAGCAGTACTTC. Its translation is CASSYPEARYEQYF.

The chain links TRBV18 to TRBJ1-1; D not certain. Per germline, CDR1 KGHSH and CDR2 LQKENI. The CDR3 extends over 10 amino acids. V lost 5 bases, J lost 6 bases, and 4 bases lay in between. CDR3 DNA sequence: TGTGCCAGCTCAGGGCCTGAAGCTTTCTTT. Translated: CASSGPEAFF.

The chain uses TRBV6-4 and TRBJ2-1; 14 nucleotides align to TRBD2. CDR3 length: 15 amino acids. Trimming at V came to 6 bases and at J to 6 bases, leaving 4 bases not matched to a gene. CDR1 MRHNA and CDR2 SNTAGT come from the germline V gene. The DNA of the CDR3 is TGTGCCAGCAGGAGACTAGCGGGGGGGCGCAATGAGCAGTTCTTC. It specifies CASRRLAGGRNEQFF.